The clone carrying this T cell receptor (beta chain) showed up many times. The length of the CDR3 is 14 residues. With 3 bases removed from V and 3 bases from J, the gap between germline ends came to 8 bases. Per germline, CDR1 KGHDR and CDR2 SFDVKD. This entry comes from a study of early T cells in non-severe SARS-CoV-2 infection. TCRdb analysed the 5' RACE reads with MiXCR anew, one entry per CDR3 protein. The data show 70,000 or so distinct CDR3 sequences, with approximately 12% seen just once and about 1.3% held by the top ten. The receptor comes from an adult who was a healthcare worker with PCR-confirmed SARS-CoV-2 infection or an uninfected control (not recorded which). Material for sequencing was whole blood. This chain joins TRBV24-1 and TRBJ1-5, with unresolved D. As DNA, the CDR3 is TGTGCCACCAGTGATGGGTCAAACAATCAGCCCCAGCATTTT. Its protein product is CATSDGSNNQPQHF.